The clone carrying this T cell receptor beta chain appeared a few times. Its specificity is not known. This record comes from a study of CD8 T cells in ankylosing spondylitis. This CDR3 has 15 amino acids. The V gene lost 1 base and the J gene lost 8 bases, with 17 bases spanning the gap. Per germline, CDR1 MGHDK and CDR2 SYGVNS. The authors made TCR beta libraries by quantitative 5'-RACE with molecular barcodes. TCRdb ran MiXCR on the 5' RACE reads and lists one entry per CDR3 protein. The sample lists more than 650,000 distinct CDR3 sequences; around 11% were seen once. Study-level findings and limits: A motif in TCR beta, a set of eight or nine highly homologous variants, appeared characteristic of ankylosing spondylitis blood. Disease-associated clones were reportedly significantly overrepresented in matched ankylosing spondylitis synovial fluid. Clones that were linked to disease were CD8+ and were relatively rare in peripheral blood.

The chain combines TRBV25-1 with TRBJ1-2, with a possible D match to TRBD1 (6 bases). The clonotype originates from a male donor with ankylosing spondylitis. The sample taken for sequencing was blood, either unsorted or a sorted T cell fraction (not recorded which). In nucleotides, the CDR3 is TGTGCCAGCAGTGAATCGGGGGGGCGATCCTTAGGCTACACCTTC. As protein: CASSESGGRSLGYTF.